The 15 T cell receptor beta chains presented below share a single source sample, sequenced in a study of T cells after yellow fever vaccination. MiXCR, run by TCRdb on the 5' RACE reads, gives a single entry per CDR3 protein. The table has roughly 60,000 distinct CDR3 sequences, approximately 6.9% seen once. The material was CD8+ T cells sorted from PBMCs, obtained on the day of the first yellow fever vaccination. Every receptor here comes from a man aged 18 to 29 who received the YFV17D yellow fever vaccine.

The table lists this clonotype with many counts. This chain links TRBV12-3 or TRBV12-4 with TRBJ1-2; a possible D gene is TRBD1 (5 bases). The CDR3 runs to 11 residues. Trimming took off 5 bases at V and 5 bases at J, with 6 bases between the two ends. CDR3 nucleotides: TGTGCCAGCAGTGACAGTTATGGCTACACCTTC. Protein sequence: CASSDSYGYTF.

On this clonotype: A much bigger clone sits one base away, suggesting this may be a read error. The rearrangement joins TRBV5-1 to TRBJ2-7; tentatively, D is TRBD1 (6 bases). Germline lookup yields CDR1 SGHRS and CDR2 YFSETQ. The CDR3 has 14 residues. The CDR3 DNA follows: TGCGCCAGCAGCTTGGATGGCAGGGGCAACGATCAGTACTTC. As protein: CASSLDGRGNDQYF.

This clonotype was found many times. The CDR3 DNA is TGTGCCAGCAGTGAGGGAAGCAATCAGCCCCAGCATTTT. Translation: CASSEGSNQPQHF. The V and J genes are TRBV6-4 and TRBJ1-5; D gene ambiguous. Trimming took off 3 bases at V and 1 base at J, with 4 bases between the two ends. Germline V gene data show CDR1 as MRHNA and CDR2 as SNTAGT. The CDR3 is 13 residues long.

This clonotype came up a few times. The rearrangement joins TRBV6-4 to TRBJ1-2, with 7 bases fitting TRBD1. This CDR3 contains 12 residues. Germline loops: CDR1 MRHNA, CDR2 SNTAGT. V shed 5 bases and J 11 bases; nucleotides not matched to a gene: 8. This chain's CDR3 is CASSRPGQPYTF. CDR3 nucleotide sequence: TGTGCCAGCAGTCGACCGGGACAGCCGTACACCTTC.

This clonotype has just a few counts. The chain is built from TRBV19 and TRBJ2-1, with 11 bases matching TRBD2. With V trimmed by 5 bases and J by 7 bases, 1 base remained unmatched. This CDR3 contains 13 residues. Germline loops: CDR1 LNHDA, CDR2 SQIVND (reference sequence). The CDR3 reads CASSVAGGNEQFF. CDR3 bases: TGTGCCAGTAGTGTAGCGGGGGGGAATGAGCAGTTCTTC. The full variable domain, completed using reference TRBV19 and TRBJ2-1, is DGGITQSPKYLFRKEGQNVTLSCEQNLNHDAMYWYRQDPGQGLRLIYYSQIVNDFQKGDIAEGYSVSREKKESFPLTVTSAQKNPTAFYLCASSVAGGNEQFFGPGTRLTVL.

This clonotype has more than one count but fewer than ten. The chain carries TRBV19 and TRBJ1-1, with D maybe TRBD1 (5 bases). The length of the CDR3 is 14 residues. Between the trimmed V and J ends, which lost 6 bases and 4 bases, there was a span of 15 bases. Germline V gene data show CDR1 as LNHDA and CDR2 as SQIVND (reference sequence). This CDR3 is CASRRGAVSTEAFF. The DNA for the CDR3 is TGTGCCAGTAGACGAGGGGCAGTAAGCACTGAAGCTTTCTTT.

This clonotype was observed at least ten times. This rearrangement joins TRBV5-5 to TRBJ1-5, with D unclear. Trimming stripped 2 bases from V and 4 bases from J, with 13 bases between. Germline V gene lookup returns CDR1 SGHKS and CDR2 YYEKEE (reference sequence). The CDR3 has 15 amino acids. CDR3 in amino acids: CASSLGPNFNQPQHF. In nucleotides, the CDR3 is TGTGCCAGCAGCTTAGGGCCCAACTTTAATCAGCCCCAGCATTTT.

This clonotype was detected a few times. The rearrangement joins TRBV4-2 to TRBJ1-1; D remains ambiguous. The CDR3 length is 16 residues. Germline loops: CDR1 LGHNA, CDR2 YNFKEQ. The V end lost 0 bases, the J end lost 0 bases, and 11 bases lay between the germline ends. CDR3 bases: TGTGCCAGCAGCCAAGATAACGCAGCTTTGAACACTGAAGCTTTCTTT. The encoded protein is CASSQDNAALNTEAFF.

DNA of the CDR3: TGCGCCAGCAGCCAAGATGCTGGGGCTGGGGCCAACGTCCTGACTTTC. Amino acid sequence: CASSQDAGAGANVLTF. The chain has TRBV4-1 and TRBJ2-6; D unclear. CDR1 is MGHRA, CDR2 YSYEKL, per germline. Trimming took 0 bases from V and 2 from J, leaving 8 bases between them. This CDR3 comprises 16 residues.

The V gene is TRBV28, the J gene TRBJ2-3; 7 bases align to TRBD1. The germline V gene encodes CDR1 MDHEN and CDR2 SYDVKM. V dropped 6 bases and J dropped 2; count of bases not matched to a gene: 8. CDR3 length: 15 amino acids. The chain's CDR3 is CASSRQQGNTDTQYF. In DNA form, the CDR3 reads TGTGCCAGCAGCCGTCAACAGGGGAACACAGATACGCAGTATTTT.

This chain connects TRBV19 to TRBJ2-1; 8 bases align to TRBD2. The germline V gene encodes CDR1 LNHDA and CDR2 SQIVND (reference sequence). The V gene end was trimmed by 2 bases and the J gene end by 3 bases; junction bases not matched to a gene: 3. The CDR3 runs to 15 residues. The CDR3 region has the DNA TGTGCCAGTAGTATATTAGCGGGGTTCTACAATGAGCAGTTCTTC. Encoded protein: CASSILAGFYNEQFF.

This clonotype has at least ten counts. In nucleotides, the CDR3 is TGTGCCAGCGCCCCGTTTAGCAATCAGCCCCAGCATTTT. Residues: CASAPFSNQPQHF. The chain employs TRBV27 and TRBJ1-5; D gene uncertain. Trimming pared 8 bases from V and 0 bases from J, leaving 8 bases between. Germline V gene sequence: CDR1 MNHEY, CDR2 SMNVEV (reference sequence). CDR3 size: 13 residues.

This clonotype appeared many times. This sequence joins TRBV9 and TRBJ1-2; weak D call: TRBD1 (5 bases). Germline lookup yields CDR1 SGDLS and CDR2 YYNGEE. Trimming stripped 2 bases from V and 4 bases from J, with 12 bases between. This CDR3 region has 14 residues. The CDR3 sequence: CASSVGGSVYGYTF. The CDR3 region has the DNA TGTGCCAGCAGCGTCGGGGGTTCGGTCTATGGCTACACCTTC.

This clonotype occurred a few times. CDR3 DNA sequence: TGTGCCATCCAACAGGGGAACTATGGCTACACCTTC. Translating it yields CAIQQGNYGYTF. This chain uses TRBV6-2 or TRBV6-3 with TRBJ1-2, with 7 bases matching TRBD1. After removal of 10 bases from V and 2 bases from J, the junction contained 4 bases not matched to a gene. The CDR3 extends over 12 amino acids. CDR1 is MNHEY and CDR2 is SVGEGT in the germline V gene.

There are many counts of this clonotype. The CDR3 spells CASSLGGGDNEQFF. CDR3 sequence (DNA): TGTGCCAGCAGCTTAGGCGGGGGGGACAATGAGCAGTTCTTC. V and J are TRBV7-9 and TRBJ2-1; TRBD2 agrees at 9 bases. The CDR3 spans 14 residues. V lost 1 base to trimming and J lost 5 bases; unmatched junction nucleotides: 0. Per the germline V gene, CDR1 is SEHNR and CDR2 is FQNEAQ (reference sequence). Full variable domain (rest looked up from reference TRBV7-9 and TRBJ2-1): DTGVSQNPRHKITKRGQNVTFRCDPISEHNRLYWYRQTLGQGPEFLTYFQNEAQLEKSRLLSDRFSAERPKGSFSTLEIQRTEQGDSAMYLCASSLGGGDNEQFFGPGTRLTVL.